This T cell receptor beta chain was captured by sequencing in a study of blood T cell repertoires in COVID-19. On the study more broadly: COVID-19 samples from acute and convalescent phases originated in the United States, Italy and Spain. Sample material is recorded as cDNA or gDNA derived from T cells, B-cell-depleted T cells, or PBMCs.

With 2 bases removed from V and 5 bases from J, the gap between germline ends came to 8 bases. Germline CDR1 SGDLS, CDR2 YYNGEE. This CDR3 spans 14 amino acids. Methods used by the authors: Reference gene primer amplification gave estimated nucleated cell counts. The method was immunoSEQ multiplex PCR; TCRdb's version includes in-frame clones alone and lacks a portion of them. V and J calls and clone size follow that table, whereas D and trimming were derived from the DNA. The data show 130,000 to 150,000 clones, with roughly 86% seen just once and roughly 2% held by the top ten. The specimen sequenced was peripheral blood. The TCR was taken from a human donor in a cohort sampled during active COVID-19. The chain carries TRBV9 and TRBJ1-6; D unresolved. CDR3 sequence reads: CASSVRRDNSPLHF. CDR3 DNA sequence: TGTGCCAGCAGCGTGCGGAGGGATAATTCACCCCTCCACTTT. The entire variable domain, with the rest obtained from reference TRBV9 and TRBJ1-6, is as follows: DSGVTQTPKHLITATGQRVTLRCSPRSGDLSVYWYQQSLDQGLQFLIQYYNGEERAKGNILERFSAQQFPDLHSELNLSSLELGDSALYFCASSVRRDNSPLHFGNGTRLTVT.